The sequence of this T cell receptor (beta chain) was determined in a study of identical twins. The CDR3 extends over 16 amino acids. V was pared by 1 base and J by 2 bases, with 5 bases of the junction left unmatched. The V gene's germline CDR1 is SGHVS and CDR2 FNYEAQ. Concerning this clonotype itself: Its specificity is not known.

Overall study findings and caveats: An excess of low generation probability was shown by twin-shared out-of-frame alpha sequences.

Each CDR3 protein gets one entry after TCRdb re-called the 5' RACE reads with MiXCR. This repertoire shows approximately 210,000 distinct CDR3 sequences, around 15% found once; its top ten account for 40%. The same data also went into a second study, on T cells expressing NK-cell markers.

Sample: CD8+ T cells sorted from blood. The TCR comes from a woman between 18 and 29 years old in good health. The rearrangement links TRBV7-6 to TRBJ2-3; 8 bases match TRBD2. The CDR3 is CASSLVVSGDTDTQYF. CDR3 sequence (DNA): TGTGCCAGCAGCTTAGTTGTTAGCGGGGACACAGATACGCAGTATTTT.